This T cell receptor beta chain was identified during a study of response to subunit inactivated influenza vaccine. One entry per CDR3 protein, called by TCRdb with MiXCR from the RT-PCR reads. The profile shows about 160,000 distinct CDR3 sequences, approximately 11% of them singletons. CDR3 size: 13 residues. CDR1 SQVTM and CDR2 ANQGSEA come from the germline V gene. The germline V and J ends were trimmed by 6 bases and 3 bases, with 12 bases remaining between them. The rearrangement uses TRBV29-1 and TRBJ2-1; maybe TRBD1 (6 bases). The TCR sequence derives from a man in his fifties or sixties who received an inactivated influenza vaccine. The material was non-naive T cells sorted from PBMCs, obtained roughly 46 days after vaccination. The CDR3 loop is CSVSGQSYNEQFF. Here the CDR3 DNA reads TGCAGCGTCTCCGGACAGAGCTACAATGAGCAGTTCTTC.